This TCR beta chain was obtained from a study of siplizumab effects on memory and regulatory T cells. Notes on the study in general: Apparently more diverse than memory cells, naive T cells also seemed major alloresponse contributors.

The assay was immunoSEQ multiplex PCR, and TCRdb's table has in-frame clones only and misses some. Of over 90,000 clones in the sample, roughly nine tenths were seen once. On this clone: Antigen specificity is unknown.

CDR1 is MDHEN and CDR2 is SYDVKM in the germline V gene. The CDR3 length is 13 residues. V was pared by 4 bases and J by 1 base, with 8 bases between. This TCR was recovered from a human donor in good health. The chain uses TRBV28 and TRBJ2-7, with D possibly being TRBD2 (5 bases). Sequenced: CD4+ T cells sorted from blood. This chain's CDR3 is CASSSGGSYEQYF. CDR3 in DNA: TGTGCCAGCAGTTCCGGCGGGTCCTACGAGCAGTACTTC.